The 6 T cell receptor beta chains below were found in one sample sequenced in a study of T cell changes during pregnancy in multiple sclerosis. Assay used: immunoSEQ multiplex PCR; TCRdb lists only in-frame clones, some missing. The data show about 57,000 clones, with just over 90% seen just once and around 1.7% held by the top ten. The material was peripheral blood, obtained after pregnancy. The receptors come from a female donor with multiple sclerosis, enrolled in a pregnancy study.

This rearrangement joins TRBV7-9 to TRBJ1-1; D remains unclear. Germline CDR1 is SEHNR and CDR2 is FQNEAQ (reference sequence). Trimming stripped 4 bases from V and 3 bases from J, with 15 bases between. This CDR3 region has 15 residues. The CDR3 DNA is TGTGCCAGCAGCTCAGAGAGACACACATACACTGAAGCTTTCTTT. Translated: CASSSERHTYTEAFF.

This sequence joins TRBV7-9 and TRBJ2-3; 8 bases are a match to TRBD2. The CDR3 totals 12 residues. CDR1 and CDR2 (germline): SEHNR, FQNEAQ (reference sequence). Trimming at V came to 10 bases and at J to 0 bases, leaving 0 bases not matched to a gene. Here the CDR3 reads CATSGSTDTQYF. CDR3 DNA sequence: TGTGCCACTAGCGGGAGCACAGATACGCAGTATTTT.

The V and J genes are TRBV9 and TRBJ2-2; the D is unclear. CDR1 is SGDLS and CDR2 is YYNGEE in the germline V gene. The ends were cut back, 5 bases at V and 3 bases at J, with 11 bases in the middle. The CDR3 runs 14 residues. The CDR3: CASSSLPDTGELFF. The CDR3 region has the DNA TGTGCCAGCAGTTCCCTACCTGACACCGGGGAGCTGTTTTTT. The whole variable domain, remainder taken from reference TRBV9 and TRBJ2-2, is DSGVTQTPKHLITATGQRVTLRCSPRSGDLSVYWYQQSLDQGLQFLIQYYNGEERAKGNILERFSAQQFPDLHSELNLSSLELGDSALYFCASSSLPDTGELFFGEGSRLTVL.

The chain couples TRBV5-4 to TRBJ1-1; 9 bases match TRBD1. The germline V gene encodes CDR1 SGHNT and CDR2 YYREEE (reference sequence). V shed 4 bases and J 3 bases; nucleotides not matched to a gene: 16. The CDR3 extends over 18 amino acids. As DNA, the CDR3 is TGTGCCAGCAGCAGAGGGGGGACAGGGATGGGCCGGGACACTGAAGCTTTCTTT. Amino acids: CASSRGGTGMGRDTEAFF.

A remark on this clone: Other nucleotide sequences from this sample produce the same CDR3. The rearrangement joins TRBV7-9 to TRBJ1-2; D remains ambiguous. Germline V gene lookup returns CDR1 SEHNR and CDR2 FQNEAQ (reference sequence). The CDR3 spans 12 residues. Deletions cut 5 bases from V and 3 bases from J, with 7 bases between. The CDR3 reads CASSLSDYGYTF. DNA of the CDR3: TGTGCCAGCAGCCTAAGCGACTATGGCTACACCTTC.

The chain is built from TRBV7-6 and TRBJ2-5; 8 positions match TRBD1. The CDR3 covers 14 residues. After removal of 5 bases from V and 2 bases from J, the junction contained 4 bases not matched to a gene. In germline, CDR1 is SGHVS, CDR2 FNYEAQ. The CDR3 region has the DNA TGTGCCAGCAGCCAGACAGGGGAACAAGAGACCCAGTACTTC. Translating gives CASSQTGEQETQYF.